The rows below give T cell receptor beta chains drawn from one sample of a study of T cell repertoires in cytomegalovirus infection. TCRdb reprocessed the reads with MiXCR, giving one entry per CDR3 protein. The sample consists of about 74,000 distinct CDR3 sequences, 25% to 30% of them appearing once. Their antigens remain unidentified. This specimen was CD8+ T cells from cultured PBMCs, taken from culture after CMV antigen stimulation. All receptors derive from a human donor in good health (CMV status not recorded). Some clones in this sample may be carry-over from other donors' samples. CDR3s include the opening cysteine and the closing phenylalanine or tryptophan. The order of the fields is clone size, D gene, J gene, V gene, CDR3 length, CDR3 protein, CDR3 DNA. D genes are given only for firm matches. For some rows the clone size is stated as once, few or many, or as a class when expanded; others skip it.

many	TRBD1	TRBJ2-1	TRBV11-2	17	CASSPGTGGLDYNEQFF	TGTGCCAGCAGCCCAGGGACAGGGGGCCTAGACTACAATGAGCAGTTCTTC
few	TRBD1	TRBJ2-5	TRBV10-3	16	CAISDGDRGLQETQYF	TGTGCCATCAGTGATGGGGACAGGGGATTACAAGAGACCCAGTACTTC
.	TRBD2	TRBJ2-2	TRBV19	13	CGTSGRSTGELFF	TGTGGAACTAGCGGGAGGAGCACCGGGGAGCTGTTTTTT
many	TRBD1	TRBJ2-3	TRBV7-9	16	CASSSPGQGVADTQYF	TGTGCCAGCAGCTCGCCGGGACAGGGTGTGGCAGATACGCAGTATTTT
.	.	TRBJ2-7	TRBV19	20	CASSMQGAYLAGPIVSEQYF	TGTGCCAGTAGTATGCAGGGGGCCTACCTAGCGGGACCAATAGTGAGCGAGCAGTACTTC
.	TRBD2	TRBJ2-5	TRBV7-9	14	CASSYSGSGETQYF	TGTGCCAGCAGTTATAGCGGGAGTGGAGAGACCCAGTACTTC
.	.	TRBJ2-2	TRBV6-6	16	CASSYSSAGSTGELFF	TGTGCCAGCAGTTACTCGTCCGCGGGAAGCACCGGGGAGCTGTTTTTT
few	.	TRBJ2-3	TRBV24-1	14	CATSAFDTGNTQYF	TGTGCCACCAGTGCCTTTGACACAGGGAATACGCAGTATTTT
.	TRBD1	TRBJ1-2	TRBV7-9	12	CASGDREGGYTF	TGTGCCAGCGGGGACAGGGAAGGCGGCTACACCTTC
many	.	TRBJ2-7	TRBV7-2	15	CASSFGPGLGYEQYF	TGTGCCAGCAGCTTTGGACCGGGACTTGGATACGAGCAGTACTTC
.	.	TRBJ1-4	TRBV28	15	CASDTRKRANEKLFF	TGTGCCAGCGATACAAGGAAGAGGGCTAATGAAAAACTGTTTTTT
.	TRBD1	TRBJ1-5	TRBV7-7	17	CASSLTLGTGGAQPQHF	TGTGCCAGCAGCCTAACGCTCGGGACAGGGGGAGCTCAGCCCCAGCATTTT
.	TRBD1	TRBJ2-1	TRBV5-6	15	CASSFTGGNHNEQFF	TGTGCCAGCAGCTTCACAGGGGGTAACCACAATGAGCAGTTCTTC
many	TRBD1	TRBJ1-1	TRBV19	14	CASSIGGQGTEAFF	TGTGCCAGTAGTATTGGGGGACAGGGTACTGAAGCTTTCTTT
.	TRBD1	TRBJ2-7	TRBV7-6	14	CASSFGTGSYEQYF	TGTGCCAGCAGCTTCGGGACAGGGAGCTACGAGCAGTACTTC
.	.	TRBJ2-3	TRBV28	16	CASSVLQGETADTQYF	TGTGCCAGCAGTGTACTACAGGGTGAAACGGCAGATACGCAGTATTTT
.	TRBD2	TRBJ2-7	TRBV7-9	14	CASSPTAGAEEQYF	TGTGCCAGCAGCCCCACAGCGGGAGCTGAAGAGCAGTACTTC
many	.	TRBJ2-2	TRBV28	20	CASSTLEGVLPGQGTGELFF	TGTGCCAGCAGTACTCTCGAGGGCGTTCTACCCGGGCAGGGCACCGGGGAGCTGTTTTTT
many	.	TRBJ2-7	TRBV9	15	CASSVGPDNSYEQYF	TGTGCCAGCAGCGTAGGCCCGGACAATTCCTACGAGCAGTACTTC
.	.	TRBJ1-1	TRBV12-3/TRBV12-4	13	CASSLGRYTEAFF	TGTGCCAGCAGCCTTGGGAGGTACACTGAAGCTTTCTTT
.	.	TRBJ2-7	TRBV3-1	13	CASSQGGGDEQYF	TGTGCCAGCAGCCAAGGCGGGGGCGACGAGCAGTACTTC
.	.	TRBJ2-1	TRBV4-3	15	CASSQDRSSYNEQFF	TGCGCCAGCAGCCAAGACAGAAGCTCCTACAATGAGCAGTTCTTC
.	.	TRBJ1-3	TRBV11-2	15	CASSLGPGLRNTIYF	TGTGCCAGCAGCCTAGGCCCGGGACTTCGAAACACCATATATTTT
.	TRBD1	TRBJ1-2	TRBV10-3	13	CAISDTGDYGYTF	TGTGCCATCAGTGACACAGGGGACTATGGCTACACCTTC
few	TRBD1	TRBJ1-2	TRBV15	14	CATSETSNGQAIQF	TGTGCCACCAGCGAAACTTCCAACGGACAGGCGATCCAGTTC
few	.	TRBJ1-5	TRBV29-1	15	CSVPPRTGGEQPQHF	TGCAGCGTCCCTCCACGGACCGGGGGGGAGCAGCCCCAGCATTTT
.	TRBD2	TRBJ2-2	TRBV12-3/TRBV12-4	15	CASRPSGGGHGELFF	TGTGCCAGCAGACCTAGCGGGGGGGGTCACGGGGAGCTGTTTTTT
.	TRBD1	TRBJ2-5	TRBV12-3/TRBV12-4	16	CASSSTTGSGGETQYF	TGTGCCAGCAGTAGCACGACAGGGTCTGGGGGAGAGACCCAGTACTTC
few	.	TRBJ1-4	TRBV7-9	18	CASSLTGTSELANEKLFF	TGTGCCAGCAGCCTCACCGGGACATCGGAGTTAGCTAATGAAAAACTGTTTTTT
.	TRBD1	TRBJ2-3	TRBV4-2	16	CASSQDWGTVADTQYF	TGTGCCAGCAGCCAAGATTGGGGGACAGTTGCAGATACGCAGTATTTT